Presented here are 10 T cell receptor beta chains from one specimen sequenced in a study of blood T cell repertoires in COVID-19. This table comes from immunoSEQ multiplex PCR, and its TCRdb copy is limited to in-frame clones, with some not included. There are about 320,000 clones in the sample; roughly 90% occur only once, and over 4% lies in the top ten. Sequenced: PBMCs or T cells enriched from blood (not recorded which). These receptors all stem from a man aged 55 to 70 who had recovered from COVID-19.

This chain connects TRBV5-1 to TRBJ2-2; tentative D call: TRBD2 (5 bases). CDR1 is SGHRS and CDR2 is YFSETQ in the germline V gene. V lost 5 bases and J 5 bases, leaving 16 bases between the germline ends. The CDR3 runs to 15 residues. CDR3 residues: CASSSRSSGTGELFF. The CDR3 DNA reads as TGCGCCAGCAGTAGCCGGAGCTCGGGGACCGGGGAGCTGTTTTTT.

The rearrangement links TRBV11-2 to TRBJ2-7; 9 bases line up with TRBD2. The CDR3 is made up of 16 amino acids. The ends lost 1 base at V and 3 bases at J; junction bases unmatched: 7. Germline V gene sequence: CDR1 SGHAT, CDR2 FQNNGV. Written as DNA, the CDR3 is TGTGCCAGCAGCTTAGTCTTTAGCGGGAGTAGCTACGAGCAGTACTTC. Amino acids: CASSLVFSGSSYEQYF.

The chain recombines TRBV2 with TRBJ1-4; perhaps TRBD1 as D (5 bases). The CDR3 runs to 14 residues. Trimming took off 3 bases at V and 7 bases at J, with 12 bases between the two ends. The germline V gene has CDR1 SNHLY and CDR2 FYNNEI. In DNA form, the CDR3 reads TGTGCCAGCAGTGACCCAGGGCAGAGTGAAAAACTGTTTTTT. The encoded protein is CASSDPGQSEKLFF.

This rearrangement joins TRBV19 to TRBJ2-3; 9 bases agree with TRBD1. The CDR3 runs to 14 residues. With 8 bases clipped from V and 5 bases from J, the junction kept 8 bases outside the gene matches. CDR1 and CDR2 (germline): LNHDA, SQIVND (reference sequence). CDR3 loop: CASAWDRVGDTQYF. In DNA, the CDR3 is TGTGCCAGTGCTTGGGACAGGGTTGGAGATACGCAGTATTTT.

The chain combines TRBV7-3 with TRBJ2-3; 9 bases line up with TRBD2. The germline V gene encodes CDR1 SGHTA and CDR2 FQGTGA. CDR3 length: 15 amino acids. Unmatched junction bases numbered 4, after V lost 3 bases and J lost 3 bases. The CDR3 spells CASSLGGLATDTQYF. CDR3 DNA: TGTGCCAGCAGCTTGGGGGGACTAGCAACAGATACGCAGTATTTT.

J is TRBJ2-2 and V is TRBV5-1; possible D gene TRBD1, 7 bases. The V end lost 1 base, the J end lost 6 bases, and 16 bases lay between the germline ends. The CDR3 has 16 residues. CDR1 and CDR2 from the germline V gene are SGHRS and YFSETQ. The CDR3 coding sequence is TGCGCCAGCAGCTTGATCGACAGGGACTTATCCGGGGAGCTGTTTTTT. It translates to CASSLIDRDLSGELFF.

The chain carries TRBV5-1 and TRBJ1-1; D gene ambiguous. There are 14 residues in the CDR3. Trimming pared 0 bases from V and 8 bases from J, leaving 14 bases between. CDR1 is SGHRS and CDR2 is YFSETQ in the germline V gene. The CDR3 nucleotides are TGCGCCAGCAGCTTGGCCTTGGGGAGAGGGGAAGCTTTCTTT. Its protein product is CASSLALGRGEAFF.

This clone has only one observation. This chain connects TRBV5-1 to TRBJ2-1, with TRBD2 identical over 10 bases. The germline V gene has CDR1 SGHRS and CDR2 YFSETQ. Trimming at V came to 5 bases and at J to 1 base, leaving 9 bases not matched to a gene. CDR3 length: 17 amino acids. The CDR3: CASRGLAAAISYNEQFF. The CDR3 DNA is TGCGCCAGCAGAGGACTAGCGGCAGCTATTTCCTACAATGAGCAGTTCTTC.

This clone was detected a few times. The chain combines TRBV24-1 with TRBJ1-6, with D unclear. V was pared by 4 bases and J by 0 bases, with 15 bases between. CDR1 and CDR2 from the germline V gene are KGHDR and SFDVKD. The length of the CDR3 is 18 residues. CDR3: CATSDGRRRSSYNSPLHF. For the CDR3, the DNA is TGTGCCACCAGTGACGGCAGACGTAGGAGCTCCTATAATTCACCCCTCCACTTT.

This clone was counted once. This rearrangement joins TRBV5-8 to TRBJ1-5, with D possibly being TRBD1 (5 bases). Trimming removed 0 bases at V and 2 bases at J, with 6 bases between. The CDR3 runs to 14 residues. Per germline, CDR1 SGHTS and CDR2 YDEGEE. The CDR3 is CASSLGGRNQPQHF. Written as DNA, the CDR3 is TGTGCCAGCAGCTTGGGGGGCCGCAATCAGCCCCAGCATTTT.